A single sample gave rise to the 22 T cell receptor beta chains below, sequenced in a study of graft-versus-host responses after intestinal transplantation. Antigens for these TCRs are unknown. The data were produced by immunoSEQ multiplex PCR, yet TCRdb's version contains in-frame clones alone and is incomplete. The sample lists about 110,000 clones, around 90% occurring once. The sample consisted of unstimulated CD4+ T cells sorted from spleen or lymph node cells, taken before transplant. The receptor set was obtained from a human donor who was the organ donor for an intestinal transplant.

The chain is built from TRBV29-1 and TRBJ1-1, with TRBD1 matching 9 bases. V lost 4 bases, J lost 5 bases, and 5 bases stayed unmatched. This CDR3 spans 13 amino acids. Germline V lookup: CDR1 SQVTM, CDR2 ANQGSEA. CDR3 DNA: TGCAGCGTTGCCCCGACAGGGGGTACTGAAGCTTTCTTT. Protein: CSVAPTGGTEAFF.

CDR3 residues: CASSKTVAGEQFF. CDR3 nucleotides: TGTGCCAGCAGTAAGACCGTCGCTGGGGAGCAGTTCTTC. The chain links TRBV7-3 to TRBJ2-1; D gene uncertain. The CDR3 loop spans 13 amino acids. Trimming stripped 6 bases from V and 10 bases from J, with 16 bases between. Looked up from germline, CDR1 is SGHTA and CDR2 is FQGTGA.

The V gene is TRBV28, the J gene TRBJ1-5, with 7 bases lining up with TRBD1. This CDR3 contains 15 residues. J gave up 2 bases and V 3 bases, and 4 bases lay outside the gene matches. Per germline, CDR1 MDHEN and CDR2 SYDVKM. The CDR3 DNA reads as TGTGCCAGCAGTTTTACCGGGACAGGCAATCAGCCCCAGCATTTT. Amino acid sequence: CASSFTGTGNQPQHF.

The V and J genes are TRBV5-1 and TRBJ1-1, with TRBD1 matching over 7 bases. In germline, CDR1 is SGHRS, CDR2 YFSETQ. The trim removed 4 bases at V and 2 bases at J, leaving 8 bases unmatched. The CDR3 is made up of 15 amino acids. The CDR3 reads CASSLRTGYNTEAFF. The CDR3 DNA is TGCGCCAGCAGCCTCCGGACAGGTTATAACACTGAAGCTTTCTTT. The variable domain in full, completed from reference TRBV5-1 and TRBJ1-1, reads KAGVTQTPRYLIKTRGQQVTLSCSPISGHRSVSWYQQTPGQGLQFLFEYFSETQRNKGNFPGRFSGRQFSNSRSEMNVSTLELGDSALYLCASSLRTGYNTEAFFGQGTRLTVV.

V is TRBV19 and J is TRBJ1-1, with TRBD1 matching over 9 bases. The J segment lost 1 base and the V segment lost 1 base, leaving 7 bases of the junction unmatched. CDR1 LNHDA and CDR2 SQIVND come from the germline V gene (reference sequence). The length of the CDR3 is 17 residues. CDR3 coding DNA: TGTGCCAGTAGTATAGTACCGGGACAGGGTGGGAACACTGAAGCTTTCTTT. Encoded protein: CASSIVPGQGGNTEAFF.

V gene TRBV6-5 combines with J gene TRBJ1-2, with D unclear. The V and J ends lost 5 bases and 0 bases respectively, with 7 bases between them. The CDR3 covers 13 residues. From germline, CDR1 is MNHEY and CDR2 SVGAGI. In nucleotides, the CDR3 is TGTGCCAGCAGTGTGGCACCTAACTATGGCTACACCTTC. Translated, it gives CASSVAPNYGYTF.

This chain links TRBV7-9 with TRBJ2-5; the D gene is possibly TRBD2 (5 bases). Trimming left V 2 bases short and J 2 bases short, with 9 bases between. Germline assignment: CDR1 SEHNR and CDR2 FQNEAQ (reference sequence). The CDR3 length is 14 residues. The CDR3 sequence: CASSLQGLQETQYF. Here the CDR3 DNA reads TGTGCCAGCAGCTTACAAGGACTTCAAGAGACCCAGTACTTC.

The chain has TRBV6-4 and TRBJ2-1; 16 bases align to TRBD2. This CDR3 spans 14 amino acids. CDR1 is MRHNA, CDR2 SNTAGT, per germline. The V and J ends lost 11 bases and 8 bases, in that order; junction bases with no gene match: 6. The CDR3 sequence is CARGGTSGGDEQFF. The DNA of the CDR3 is TGTGCCCGCGGTGGGACTAGCGGGGGGGATGAGCAGTTCTTC.

V and J are TRBV5-1 and TRBJ2-1; 8 bases match TRBD2. Germline V CDR1 and CDR2: SGHRS, YFSETQ. V was pared by 2 bases and J by 4 bases, with 5 bases of the junction left unmatched. The CDR3 length is 15 residues. This CDR3 reads CASSFAGGLYNEQFF. The CDR3 nucleotides are TGCGCCAGCAGCTTTGCGGGAGGCTTATACAATGAGCAGTTCTTC.

In this sample, this clone turned up a few times. This chain connects TRBV6-1 to TRBJ2-4; TRBD1 aligns across 8 bases. Germline loops: CDR1 MNHNS, CDR2 SASEGT. The CDR3 spans 13 residues. With 3 bases clipped from V and 9 bases from J, the junction kept 4 bases outside the gene matches. CDR3 bases: TGTGCCAGCAGTGAGGACAGGGAAAGCATTCAGTACTTC. Translating it yields CASSEDRESIQYF.

The J gene is TRBJ2-3, the V gene TRBV4-2; TRBD2 matches 12 bases. V trimming: 4 bases; J trimming: 3 bases; junction bases outside the gene matches: 5. Germline lookup yields CDR1 LGHNA and CDR2 YNFKEQ. The CDR3 contains 16 residues. The CDR3, as DNA: TGTGCCAGCAGCCCAAGGACTAGCGGGAAGACAGATACGCAGTATTTT. Its translation is CASSPRTSGKTDTQYF.

This chain uses TRBV6-4 with TRBJ2-1, with 8 bases that match TRBD2. Germline CDR1 MRHNA, CDR2 SNTAGT. The trim removed 0 bases at V and 7 bases at J, leaving 11 bases unmatched. CDR3 length: 17 residues. In nucleotides, the CDR3 is TGTGCCAGCAGTGACTCGGGGTCGGGAGGGCCCCGGAATGAGCAGTTCTTC. As protein: CASSDSGSGGPRNEQFF.

This chain joins TRBV27 and TRBJ1-2; 7 positions agree with TRBD1. Trimming cost V 8 bases and J 3 bases; bases outside gene matches: 6. CDR1 MNHEY and CDR2 SMNVEV come from the germline V gene (reference sequence). The CDR3 has 13 residues. The CDR3 bases are TGTGCCAGCGGAAAGACAGGGCACTATGGCTACACCTTC. This gives the protein CASGKTGHYGYTF.

In this sample, this clone turned up a few times. Other DNA sequences from this sample encode an identical CDR3 as well. The DNA for the CDR3 is TGTGCCAGCAGTCCCTCCTACGAGCAGTACTTC. The encoded protein is CASSPSYEQYF. This chain uses TRBV2 with TRBJ2-7; D remains ambiguous. This CDR3 has 11 amino acids. V dropped 5 bases and J dropped 0 bases, with 2 bases sitting between them. CDR1 SNHLY and CDR2 FYNNEI come from the germline V gene.

J is TRBJ1-5 and V is TRBV19, with D unresolved. V lost 1 base, J lost 0 bases, and 7 bases lay in between. The germline V gene encodes CDR1 LNHDA and CDR2 SQIVND (reference sequence). The CDR3 consists of 15 residues. The CDR3 reads CASSIGLNSNQPQHF. The CDR3 nucleotides are TGTGCCAGTAGTATAGGTCTGAATAGCAATCAGCCCCAGCATTTT.

V usage is TRBV19 and J usage is TRBJ1-1; D remains unclear. The ends were cut back, 5 bases at V and 4 bases at J, with 11 bases in the middle. The CDR3 is 13 amino acids. CDR1 is LNHDA, CDR2 SQIVND, per germline (reference sequence). The DNA of the CDR3 is TGTGCCAGTAGTGTCAACAGCCTCACTGAAGCTTTCTTT. This codes for CASSVNSLTEAFF.

This clone was recorded only once. This chain uses TRBV9 with TRBJ2-5; weak D call: TRBD2 (7 bases). V gave up 4 bases and J gave up 5 bases, with 21 bases separating them. The CDR3 spans 16 residues. Germline CDR1 is SGDLS and CDR2 is YYNGEE. The CDR3 region has the DNA TGTGCCAGCAGCCAGTGGGGCGGGGGCGCGTGGGAGACCCAGTACTTC. This codes for CASSQWGGGAWETQYF.

This clone was observed once. The chain recombines TRBV28 with TRBJ2-7, with 7 bases fitting TRBD2. The germline V gene encodes CDR1 MDHEN and CDR2 SYDVKM. V lost 3 bases and J lost 4; bases outside the gene matches: 3. The CDR3 runs to 13 residues. Written as DNA, the CDR3 is TGTGCCAGCAGTTTGCGGGAGTCTTACGAGCAGTACTTC. Its protein product is CASSLRESYEQYF.

V gene TRBV19 combines with J gene TRBJ1-1; D is perhaps TRBD1 (6 bases). This CDR3 comprises 15 residues. V lost 3 bases, J lost 2 bases, and 13 bases lay in between. Germline V lookup: CDR1 LNHDA, CDR2 SQIVND (reference sequence). CDR3 sequence (DNA): TGTGCCAGTAGTATCCACCGGGACATTAACACTGAAGCTTTCTTT. This codes for CASSIHRDINTEAFF.

The chain uses TRBV7-2 and TRBJ2-7; 9 positions agree with TRBD2. In germline, CDR1 is SGHTA, CDR2 FQGNSA. J gave up 2 bases and V 6 bases, and 11 bases lay outside the gene matches. The CDR3 totals 16 residues. Written as DNA, the CDR3 is TGTGCCAGCAGTCTAGGGGCTAGCGGGATGGCCTACGAGCAGTACTTC. This gives the protein CASSLGASGMAYEQYF.

This clone has more than one count but fewer than ten. This chain links TRBV29-1 with TRBJ2-7; D is undetermined. The CDR3 has 11 residues. Per germline, CDR1 SQVTM and CDR2 ANQGSEA. V was cut by 4 bases and J by 0 bases, with 4 bases left in between. The CDR3 sequence is CSVASSYEQYF. In nucleotides, the CDR3 is TGCAGCGTTGCCAGCTCCTACGAGCAGTACTTC.

This chain connects TRBV11-2 to TRBJ1-2; the D gene is possibly TRBD1 (6 bases). The CDR3 loop spans 16 amino acids. Trimming stripped 5 bases from V and 2 bases from J, with 18 bases between. Germline CDR1 reads SGHAT; CDR2 reads FQNNGV. Written as DNA, the CDR3 is TGTGCCAGCAGCCTCCCACAGGGTTCGGGGAACTATGGCTACACCTTC. Amino acids: CASSLPQGSGNYGYTF.